The rows below give T cell receptor beta chains drawn from one sample of a study of blood T cell repertoires in COVID-19. TCRdb's table, derived via immunoSEQ multiplex PCR, lists solely in-frame clones and lacks some. The table has approximately 250,000 clones, roughly 90% seen once. The sample comprised peripheral blood. The receptors shown here come from a man under 40 with active or convalescent COVID-19. Each CDR3 is given with its conserved first and last residue. The D gene is left open where the match is weak. Where a row states a size, it is once, few, many or the class of an expanded clone; other rows omit it.

TRBJ2-7 | TRBD2 | NA | TRBV9 | CASSVDGRGASYEQYF | TGTGCCAGCAGCGTAGACGGGCGGGGGGCCTCCTACGAGCAGTACTTC
TRBJ1-1 | NA | NA | TRBV6-5 | CASSYWGGAFF | TGTGCCAGCAGTTACTGGGGGGGAGCTTTCTTT
TRBJ2-1 | NA | NA | TRBV7-3 | CASNQGSSYNEQFF | TGTGCCAGCAACCAGGGGAGCTCCTACAATGAGCAGTTCTTC
TRBJ2-3 | NA | NA | TRBV9 | CASSVGASTDTQYF | TGTGCCAGCAGCGTAGGGGCTAGCACAGATACGCAGTATTTT
TRBJ1-2 | NA | NA | TRBV27 | CASSLSVRDGYGYTF | TGTGCCAGCAGTTTATCGGTCAGGGATGGGTATGGCTACACCTTC
TRBJ2-1 | NA | NA | TRBV6-5 | CASRGGALYNEQFF | TGTGCCAGCAGAGGGGGGGCGCTATACAATGAGCAGTTCTTC
TRBJ2-7 | TRBD1 | NA | TRBV19 | CASNPRDRAHEQYF | TGTGCCAGTAATCCCCGGGACAGGGCTCACGAGCAGTACTTC
TRBJ1-5 | NA | NA | TRBV2 | CASSEAQGKGDQPQHF | TGTGCCAGCAGTGAAGCCCAGGGGAAGGGAGACCAGCCCCAGCATTTT
TRBJ1-5 | NA | NA | TRBV30 | CAWSWSGASNQPQHF | TGTGCCTGGAGCTGGTCAGGGGCGAGCAATCAGCCCCAGCATTTT
TRBJ1-2 | TRBD1 | NA | TRBV27 | CASSLIPGGESYGYTF | TGTGCCAGCAGTTTAATACCAGGGGGTGAATCCTATGGCTACACCTTC
TRBJ1-2 | TRBD1 | once | TRBV19 | CASTPDRTGSNYGYTF | TGTGCCAGTACGCCGGATCGGACAGGGTCCAACTATGGCTACACCTTC
TRBJ1-1 | NA | few | TRBV2 | CASTDPGNTEAFF | TGTGCCTCAACTGATCCTGGGAACACTGAAGCTTTCTTT
TRBJ2-1 | TRBD2 | NA | TRBV30 | CASRLAGDFSEQFF | TGTGCCTCACGGCTAGCGGGGGATTTTAGTGAGCAGTTCTTC
TRBJ1-1 | NA | NA | TRBV6-5 | CASNLDRLNTEAFF | TGTGCCAGCAACCTGGACAGACTGAACACTGAAGCTTTCTTT
TRBJ1-1 | NA | NA | TRBV4-2 | CASSQGEATEAFF | TGTGCCAGCAGCCAAGGTGAGGCCACTGAAGCTTTCTTT
TRBJ1-1 | NA | NA | TRBV7-9 | CASRTRSGEVGLNTEAFF | TGTGCCAGCAGAACCCGGTCGGGGGAGGTGGGTTTGAACACTGAAGCTTTCTTT
TRBJ1-2 | NA | NA | TRBV18 | CASVGLNRASNYGYTF | TGTGCCAGCGTCGGCTTGAACAGGGCCTCTAACTATGGCTACACCTTC
TRBJ1-4 | TRBD1 | NA | TRBV5-1 | CASKDGGDRGEKLFF | TGCGCCAGCAAAGATGGCGGGGACAGGGGTGAAAAACTGTTTTTT
TRBJ2-4 | NA | once | TRBV27 | CASSLIGPGAGAKNIQYF | TGTGCCAGCAGCCTAATAGGACCGGGAGCAGGGGCCAAAAACATTCAGTACTTC
TRBJ1-5 | NA | NA | TRBV7-2 | CASSLAFTGTSNQPQHF | TGTGCCAGCAGCTTAGCTTTCACAGGGACGTCCAATCAGCCCCAGCATTTT
TRBJ1-2 | NA | NA | TRBV29-1 | CSGRGENYGYTF | TGCAGCGGCAGGGGAGAGAACTATGGCTACACCTTC
TRBJ1-1 | TRBD1 | NA | TRBV2 | CASSKAGGNTEAFF | TGTGCCAGTTCCAAGGCAGGGGGGAACACTGAAGCTTTCTTT
TRBJ1-1 | TRBD1 | NA | TRBV10-2 | CASSETGTGVGRIDEAFF | TGCGCCAGCAGTGAGACGGGGACAGGGGTGGGGCGTATCGATGAAGCTTTCTTT
TRBJ2-7 | TRBD2 | NA | TRBV5-1 | CASSPTSGEEQYF | TGCGCCAGCAGCCCGACTAGCGGGGAAGAGCAGTACTTC
TRBJ2-2 | NA | once | TRBV19 | CASSIRVGVTGELFF | TGTGCCAGTAGTATCCGGGTTGGAGTAACCGGGGAGCTGTTTTTT
TRBJ1-2 | TRBD1 | NA | TRBV7-6 | CASSLVAGTGELFGYTF | TGTGCCAGCAGCTTAGTCGCCGGGACAGGGGAGTTGTTTGGCTACACCTTC
TRBJ2-1 | NA | NA | TRBV9 | CASSDPQEIEQFF | TGTGCCAGCAGCGACCCACAGGAGATTGAGCAGTTCTTC
TRBJ1-4 | TRBD1 | few | TRBV6-1 | CASSETFGTGDAKLFF | TGTGCCAGCAGTGAGACGTTTGGGACAGGGGATGCAAAACTGTTTTTT
TRBJ1-2 | NA | NA | TRBV29-1 | CSVEDPVVTGSYGYTF | TGCAGCGTTGAAGATCCCGTCGTCACAGGGTCCTATGGCTACACCTTC
TRBJ2-7 | TRBD1 | NA | TRBV30 | CAWSVGQVGYEQYF | TGTGCCTGGAGTGTAGGACAGGTTGGTTACGAGCAGTACTTC
TRBJ1-4 | NA | NA | TRBV5-1 | CASSSGGRTDNEKLFF | TGCGCCAGCAGCTCCGGTGGAAGGACAGATAATGAAAAACTGTTTTTT
TRBJ1-1 | TRBD1 | NA | TRBV6-5 | CASIKQGARGTEAFF | TGTGCCAGCATAAAACAGGGGGCGCGGGGCACTGAAGCTTTCTTT
TRBJ2-2 | NA | NA | TRBV21-1 | CASGQGFPPGELFF | TGTGCCAGCGGACAGGGTTTCCCACCCGGGGAGCTGTTTTTT
TRBJ1-2 | NA | NA | TRBV11-2 | CASSYSPGYGYTF | TGTGCCAGCAGCTATTCCCCAGGGTATGGCTACACCTTC
TRBJ2-3 | TRBD2 | NA | TRBV6-6 | CASRGLAGGSTDTQYF | TGTGCCAGCAGGGGACTAGCGGGGGGAAGCACAGATACGCAGTATTTT
TRBJ1-1 | TRBD1 | few | TRBV27 | CASREGDRGGVNTEAFF | TGTGCCAGCAGGGAAGGGGACAGGGGCGGGGTGAACACTGAAGCTTTCTTT
TRBJ1-3 | NA | NA | TRBV19 | CASRLQSGNTIYF | TGTGCCAGTAGGCTACAGTCTGGAAACACCATATATTTT
TRBJ1-6 | NA | NA | TRBV6-5 | CASNPQTDRNSPLHF | TGTGCCAGCAACCCTCAGACAGATAGAAATTCACCCCTCCACTTT
TRBJ2-5 | TRBD2 | once | TRBV3-1/TRBV3-2 | CASSQVLGLAGVETQYF | TGTGCCAGCAGCCAAGTATTGGGACTAGCGGGGGTGGAGACCCAGTACTTC
TRBJ2-5 | TRBD2 | once | TRBV7-2 | CASTAVTGLAGGRKTQYF | TGTGCCAGCACCGCGGTCACTGGACTAGCGGGGGGGCGTAAGACCCAGTACTTC
TRBJ2-7 | TRBD1 | NA | TRBV4-3 | CASSRSGQGAIDEQYF | TGCGCCAGCAGCCGGTCGGGACAGGGGGCCATCGACGAGCAGTACTTC
TRBJ1-5 | NA | NA | TRBV23-1 | CASSQRTGGVDHSNQPQHF | TGCGCCAGCAGTCAAAGAACGGGGGGAGTGGACCATAGCAATCAGCCCCAGCATTTT
TRBJ1-1 | NA | NA | TRBV5-6 | CASSLQIDTEAFF | TGTGCCAGCAGCTTACAGATAGACACTGAAGCTTTCTTT
TRBJ1-5 | TRBD1 | NA | TRBV6-5 | CASRSGQGSNQPQHF | TGTGCCAGCAGATCAGGACAGGGAAGCAATCAGCCCCAGCATTTT
TRBJ1-4 | NA | NA | TRBV10-1 | CASSPAGGEKLFF | TGCGCCAGCAGTCCGGCGGGGGGTGAAAAACTGTTTTTT
TRBJ1-5 | TRBD1 | NA | TRBV6-5 | CASSSYRQGKNQPQHF | TGTGCCAGCAGTTCATATAGACAGGGAAAAAATCAGCCCCAGCATTTT
TRBJ1-5 | NA | once | TRBV4-1 | CASSDSKNQPQHF | TGCGCCAGCAGCGACAGCAAAAATCAGCCCCAGCATTTT
TRBJ1-4 | NA | NA | TRBV13 | CASSLGGQDNEKLFF | TGTGCCAGCAGCTTAGGGGGACAAGATAATGAAAAACTGTTTTTT
TRBJ2-5 | TRBD1 | NA | TRBV7-2 | CASSSRTGSATQYF | TGTGCCAGCAGCTCCCGGACAGGGTCGGCGACCCAGTACTTC
TRBJ1-2 | NA | NA | TRBV30 | CAGSMGQDRRGYTF | TGTGCCGGATCTATGGGGCAGGACAGACGTGGCTACACCTTC
TRBJ1-3 | NA | NA | TRBV10-2 | CASSEMADSGNTIYF | TGCGCCAGCAGTGAGATGGCGGACTCTGGAAACACCATATATTTT
TRBJ2-7 | NA | NA | TRBV12-3/TRBV12-4 | CASSFALGREQYF | TGTGCCAGCAGTTTCGCCTTGGGGCGCGAGCAGTACTTC
TRBJ1-1 | NA | NA | TRBV5-4 | CASSSHIGAQSWYTEAFF | TGTGCCAGCAGCTCCCATATAGGGGCGCAATCGTGGTACACTGAAGCTTTCTTT
TRBJ1-6 | TRBD1 | NA | TRBV5-1 | CASSLSGTGANSPLHF | TGCGCCAGCAGCTTGAGTGGAACAGGGGCCAATTCACCCCTCCACTTT
TRBJ2-1 | TRBD2 | NA | TRBV12-3/TRBV12-4 | CASRSGAYNEQFF | TGTGCCAGCAGGAGCGGGGCCTACAATGAGCAGTTCTTC
TRBJ2-6 | TRBD1 | few | TRBV6-5 | CASSSGGPSGANVLTF | TGTGCCAGCAGTTCAGGGGGTCCGTCTGGGGCCAACGTCCTGACTTTC
TRBJ2-7 | NA | once | TRBV6-5 | CASRALAGGPGEQYF | TGTGCCAGCAGGGCTTTGGCAGGGGGGCCGGGCGAGCAGTACTTC
TRBJ1-6 | TRBD1 | NA | TRBV11-2 | CASRQQGQGLSPLHF | TGTGCCAGCAGACAACAGGGACAGGGACTGTCACCCCTCCACTTT
TRBJ1-3 | TRBD1 | NA | TRBV14 | CASSRRGIRGNTIYF | TGTGCCAGCAGCCGCAGGGGGATAAGGGGAAACACCATATATTTT